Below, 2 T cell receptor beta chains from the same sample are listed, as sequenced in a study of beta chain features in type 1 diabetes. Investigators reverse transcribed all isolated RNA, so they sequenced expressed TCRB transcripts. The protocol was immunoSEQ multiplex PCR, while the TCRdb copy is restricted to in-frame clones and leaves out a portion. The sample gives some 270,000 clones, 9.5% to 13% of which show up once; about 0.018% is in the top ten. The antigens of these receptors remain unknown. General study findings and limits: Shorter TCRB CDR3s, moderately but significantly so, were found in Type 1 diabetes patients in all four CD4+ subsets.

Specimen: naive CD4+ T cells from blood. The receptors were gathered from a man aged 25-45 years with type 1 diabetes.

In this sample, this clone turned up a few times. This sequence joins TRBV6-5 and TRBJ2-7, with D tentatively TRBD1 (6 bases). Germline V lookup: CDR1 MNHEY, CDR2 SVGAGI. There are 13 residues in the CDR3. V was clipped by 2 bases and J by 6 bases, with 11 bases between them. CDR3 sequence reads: CASSYTGSREQYF. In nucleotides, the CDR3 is TGTGCCAGCAGTTACACAGGGAGCCGCGAGCAGTACTTC.

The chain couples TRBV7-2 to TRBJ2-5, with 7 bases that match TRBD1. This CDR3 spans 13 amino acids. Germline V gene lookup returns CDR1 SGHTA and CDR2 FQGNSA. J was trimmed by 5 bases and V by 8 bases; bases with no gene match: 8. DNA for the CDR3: TGTGCCAGCTCAAGGACAGGCCGGGAGACCCAGTACTTC. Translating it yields CASSRTGRETQYF.